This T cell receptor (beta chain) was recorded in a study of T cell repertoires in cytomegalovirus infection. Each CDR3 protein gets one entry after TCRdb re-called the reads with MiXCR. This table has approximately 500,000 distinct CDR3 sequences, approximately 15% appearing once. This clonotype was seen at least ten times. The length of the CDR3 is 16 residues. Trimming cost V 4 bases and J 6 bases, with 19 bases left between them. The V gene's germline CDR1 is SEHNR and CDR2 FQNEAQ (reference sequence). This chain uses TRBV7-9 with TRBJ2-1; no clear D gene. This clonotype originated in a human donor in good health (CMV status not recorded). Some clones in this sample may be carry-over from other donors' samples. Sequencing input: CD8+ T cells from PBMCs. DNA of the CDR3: TGTGCCAGCAGCTCCCAGGCAAGGACGAGGAGCAATGAGCAGTTCTTC. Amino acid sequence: CASSSQARTRSNEQFF.